The 32 T cell receptor beta chains below all came from one sample that was sequenced in a study of graft-versus-host responses after intestinal transplantation. Only in-frame clones appear in the TCRdb table, and some are missing; sequencing was by immunoSEQ multiplex PCR. Seen here are 99,000 or so clones, around 90% observed once, and the top ten hold approximately 0.07%. No cognate antigen is known for these TCRs. The source material was unstimulated CD8+ T cells sorted from spleen or lymph node cells, sampled before transplant. The receptors shown here come from a human donor who was the organ donor for an intestinal transplant.

This chain uses TRBV7-9 with TRBJ1-5, with D perhaps TRBD1 (6 bases). CDR1 and CDR2 (germline): SEHNR, FQNEAQ (reference sequence). CDR3 length equals 14 residues. Trimming took 1 base from V and 6 from J, leaving 10 bases between them. The CDR3 is CASSLGAGVQPQHF. For the CDR3, the DNA is TGTGCCAGCAGCTTAGGTGCAGGGGTTCAGCCCCAGCATTTT.

This chain connects TRBV2 to TRBJ1-2; D not certain. CDR3 length: 14 residues. CDR1 is SNHLY, CDR2 FYNNEI, per germline. V was pared by 1 base and J by 4 bases, with 10 bases between. The CDR3 is CASSEEGVPYGYTF. In DNA form, the CDR3 reads TGTGCCAGCAGTGAAGAAGGAGTCCCCTATGGCTACACCTTC. Supplemented by reference TRBV2 and TRBJ1-2, the full variable domain reads EPEVTQTPSHQVTQMGQEVILRCVPISNHLYFYWYRQILGQKVEFLVSFYNNEISEKSEIFDDQFSVERPDGSNFTLKIRSTKLEDSAMYFCASSEEGVPYGYTFGSGTRLTVV.

The chain joins TRBV5-1 to TRBJ2-1; 10 positions match TRBD1. Trimming removed 1 base from V and 8 bases from J; junction bases left unmatched: 3. Germline V gene lookup returns CDR1 SGHRS and CDR2 YFSETQ. CDR3 length: 14 residues. This chain's CDR3 is CASSLTGTGDEQFF. In DNA, the CDR3 is TGCGCCAGCAGCTTGACCGGGACAGGGGATGAGCAGTTCTTC.

The CDR3 DNA follows: TGTGCCAGCACCCCTCTGCGGACTATCCAAGAGACCCAGTACTTC. Translation: CASTPLRTIQETQYF. The chain couples TRBV28 to TRBJ2-5; a weak D match, TRBD2 (6 bases). Per germline, CDR1 MDHEN and CDR2 SYDVKM. The CDR3 has 15 amino acids. The V gene lost 7 bases and the J gene lost 1 base, with 16 bases spanning the gap. Supplemented by reference TRBV28 and TRBJ2-5, the full variable domain reads DVKVTQSSRYLVKRTGEKVFLECVQDMDHENMFWYRQDPGLGLRLIYFSYDVKMKEKGDIPEGYSVSREKKERFSLILESASTNQTSMYLCASTPLRTIQETQYFGPGTRLLVL.

The genes are TRBV13 and TRBJ2-7; the match to TRBD1 covers 8 bases. This CDR3 spans 16 amino acids. Trimming took 5 bases from V and 2 from J; bases not matched to a gene: 11. The V gene's germline CDR1 is PRHDT and CDR2 FYEKMQ (reference sequence). The CDR3 region is CASSRAGGLGTYEQYF. The CDR3 DNA reads as TGTGCCAGCAGCAGAGCAGGGGGCTTAGGGACCTACGAGCAGTACTTC.

This rearrangement joins TRBV13 to TRBJ2-1, with D possibly matching TRBD2 (6 bases). Trimming stripped 5 bases from V and 8 bases from J, with 19 bases between. In germline, CDR1 is PRHDT, CDR2 FYEKMQ (reference sequence). The CDR3 sequence is 15 residues long. CDR3 sequence (DNA): TGTGCCAGCAGCCCGGAAAGATCGGAGGGCGATGAGCAGTTCTTC. It is translated as CASSPERSEGDEQFF.

The genes are TRBV6-5 and TRBJ2-4; the match to TRBD1 covers 7 bases. Germline values: CDR1 MNHEY, CDR2 SVGAGI. The length of the CDR3 is 15 residues. Trimming at V came to 2 bases and at J to 2 bases, leaving 3 bases not matched to a gene. The CDR3 DNA sequence: TGTGCCAGCAGTTACCACAGGGGCTCCAAAAACATTCAGTACTTC. As protein: CASSYHRGSKNIQYF.

The chain joins TRBV29-1 to TRBJ2-5, with 8 bases fitting TRBD1. Losses at the gene ends were 4 bases for V and 11 bases for J; bases not matched to a gene: 15. The CDR3 sequence is 14 residues long. Germline CDR1 SQVTM, CDR2 ANQGSEA. The CDR3 reads CSVVGDRGNHEQYF. The CDR3 nucleotides read TGCAGCGTTGTAGGAGACAGGGGAAATCATGAGCAGTACTTC. Looking up the rest from reference TRBV29-1 and TRBJ2-5 gives the full variable domain: SAVISQKPSRDICQRGTSLTIQCQVDSQVTMMFWYRQQPGQSLTLIATANQGSEATYESGFVIDKFPISRPNLTFSTLTVSNMSPEDSSIYLCSVVGDRGNHEQYFGPGTRLLVL.

The CDR3 region is CASSPGDIPTTEAFF. The CDR3 coding sequence is TGTGCCAGCAGCCCAGGGGACATTCCAACCACTGAAGCTTTCTTT. The V and J genes are TRBV28 and TRBJ1-1; a weak D match, TRBD1 (6 bases). Looked up from germline, CDR1 is MDHEN and CDR2 is SYDVKM. The CDR3 runs 15 residues. Trimming removed 6 bases at V and 4 bases at J, with 18 bases between.

The chain recombines TRBV7-6 with TRBJ1-1; D not certain. The CDR3 loop spans 18 amino acids. V lost 5 bases and J lost 1, with 23 bases in between. The V gene's germline CDR1 is SGHVS and CDR2 FNYEAQ. CDR3 DNA: TGTGCCAGCAGCCTTCGGGAGACCTTAGAACTTCCGAACACTGAAGCTTTCTTT. The encoded protein is CASSLRETLELPNTEAFF.

This chain uses TRBV7-9 with TRBJ2-5; D possibly corresponds to TRBD1 (5 bases). Trimming took 10 bases from V and 4 from J, leaving 10 bases between them. Germline V gene data show CDR1 as SEHNR and CDR2 as FQNEAQ (reference sequence). The CDR3 has 11 residues. The CDR3 reads CATPRGETQYF. The DNA of the CDR3 is TGTGCCACCCCTAGGGGAGAGACCCAGTACTTC.

This sequence joins TRBV7-9 and TRBJ1-1; 8 positions match TRBD1. The germline CDR1 and CDR2 sequences are SEHNR and FQNEAQ (reference sequence). The CDR3 is made up of 14 amino acids. Losses at the gene ends were 5 bases for V and 2 bases for J; bases not matched to a gene: 4. The CDR3 spells CASSPRGQNTEAFF. The CDR3 nucleotides are TGTGCCAGCAGCCCCAGGGGGCAAAACACTGAAGCTTTCTTT.

This sequence joins TRBV27 and TRBJ2-1; D is ambiguous. CDR1 and CDR2 from the germline V gene are MNHEY and SMNVEV (reference sequence). Trimming took off 2 bases at V and 4 bases at J, with 6 bases between the two ends. The CDR3 is made up of 13 amino acids. As DNA, the CDR3 is TGTGCCAGCAGTTTAGGCAGTTACAATGAGCAGTTCTTC. Amino acids: CASSLGSYNEQFF.

The CDR3 nucleotides read TGTGCCAGCAGCCCCACGTCGGGGACAGATACGCAGTATTTT. Protein sequence: CASSPTSGTDTQYF. The V gene is TRBV7-9, the J gene TRBJ2-3; TRBD2 is a possible D gene (5 bases). This CDR3 spans 14 amino acids. The V gene lost 5 bases and the J gene lost 3 bases, with 12 bases spanning the gap. CDR1 is SEHNR and CDR2 is FQNEAQ in the germline V gene (reference sequence). Using reference TRBV7-9 and TRBJ2-3 for the parts outside the CDR3, the full variable domain is DTGVSQNPRHKITKRGQNVTFRCDPISEHNRLYWYRQTLGQGPEFLTYFQNEAQLEKSRLLSDRFSAERPKGSFSTLEIQRTEQGDSAMYLCASSPTSGTDTQYFGPGTRLTVL.

The chain couples TRBV14 to TRBJ1-4; 8 bases match TRBD1. Losses at the gene ends were 7 bases for V and 10 bases for J; bases not matched to a gene: 8. Germline lookup yields CDR1 SGHDN and CDR2 FVKESK. The CDR3 is made up of 13 amino acids. The CDR3 loop is CASTRGQGGKLFF. The DNA for the CDR3 is TGTGCCAGCACCAGGGGGCAGGGTGGAAAACTGTTTTTT.

The chain carries TRBV7-2 and TRBJ2-3; weak D call: TRBD2 (7 bases). Trimming took off 2 bases at V and 5 bases at J, with 23 bases between the two ends. The length of the CDR3 is 18 residues. Germline CDR1 reads SGHTA; CDR2 reads FQGNSA. CDR3 bases: TGTGCCAGCAGCTTAAGGAGGTGGTGGGGGGGCCTCAGAGATACGCAGTATTTT. Translating gives CASSLRRWWGGLRDTQYF. Based on the CDR3 plus reference TRBV7-2 and TRBJ2-3, the full variable domain is GAGVSQSPSNKVTEKGKDVELRCDPISGHTALYWYRQSLGQGLEFLIYFQGNSAPDKSGLPSDRFSAERTGGSVSTLTIQRTQQEDSAVYLCASSLRRWWGGLRDTQYFGPGTRLTVL.

The rearrangement joins TRBV11-2 to TRBJ2-5, with 10 bases fitting TRBD2. The closer fit of TRBJ2-7 to the DNA end suggests the J call may be wrong. Germline CDR1 SGHAT, CDR2 FQNNGV. The CDR3 is 18 residues long. CDR3 loop: CASSFSLAGAPLSYEQYF. CDR3 sequence (DNA): TGTGCCAGCAGCTTTAGCCTAGCGGGGGCGCCGCTCTCCTACGAGCAGTACTTC.

V is TRBV11-2 and J is TRBJ2-7; TRBD2 aligns across 7 bases. V shed 2 bases, J shed 2 bases, and the junction held 9 bases outside the gene matches. The CDR3 runs 16 residues. The germline CDR1 and CDR2 sequences are SGHAT and FQNNGV. CDR3 nucleotide sequence: TGTGCCAGCAGCTTATTTGGGACTACAGTAACCTACGAGCAGTACTTC. Its translation is CASSLFGTTVTYEQYF.

The rearrangement joins TRBV5-1 to TRBJ2-7, with 7 bases that match TRBD1. This CDR3 has 17 residues. CDR1 and CDR2 from the germline V gene are SGHRS and YFSETQ. The V segment lost 5 bases and the J segment 3 bases; nucleotides outside the gene matches: 17. The CDR3 coding sequence is TGCGCCAGCAGAAGAGGGGGCGGAAATCCTTCAGGCTACGAGCAGTACTTC. Translating it yields CASRRGGGNPSGYEQYF. The full variable domain, in which reference TRBV5-1 and TRBJ2-7 provide the parts outside the CDR3, is KAGVTQTPRYLIKTRGQQVTLSCSPISGHRSVSWYQQTPGQGLQFLFEYFSETQRNKGNFPGRFSGRQFSNSRSEMNVSTLELGDSALYLCASRRGGGNPSGYEQYFGPGTRLTVT.

This chain links TRBV5-1 with TRBJ2-2, with D unresolved. Germline loops: CDR1 SGHRS, CDR2 YFSETQ. This CDR3 is built from 16 residues. V was pared by 2 bases and J by 2 bases, with 13 bases between. The CDR3 DNA sequence: TGCGCCAGCAGCTTTTTTGTGCAGACTAACACCGGGGAGCTGTTTTTT. Encoded protein: CASSFFVQTNTGELFF.

The rearrangement links TRBV10-3 to TRBJ1-3, with 7 bases identical to TRBD1. The V gene's germline CDR1 is ENHRY and CDR2 SYGVKD. The V segment lost 6 bases and the J segment 1 base; nucleotides outside the gene matches: 9. This CDR3 contains 16 residues. The CDR3 sequence is CAISPTQGGSGNTIYF. Here the CDR3 DNA reads TGTGCCATCAGCCCCACGCAGGGGGGATCTGGAAACACCATATATTTT.

J is TRBJ1-6 and V is TRBV11-2, with D perhaps TRBD1 (6 bases). The CDR3 contains 15 residues. The V gene lost 2 bases and the J gene lost 5 bases, with 10 bases spanning the gap. The germline V gene has CDR1 SGHAT and CDR2 FQNNGV. The CDR3 sequence: CASSLQGINNSPLHF. The CDR3 coding sequence is TGTGCCAGCAGCTTACAGGGGATTAATAATTCACCCCTCCACTTT.

The chain couples TRBV29-1 to TRBJ2-1, with 10 bases aligning to TRBD2. The CDR3 has 14 amino acids. V shed 1 base, J shed 3 bases, and the junction held 0 bases outside the gene matches. Germline V gene sequence: CDR1 SQVTM, CDR2 ANQGSEA. CDR3 DNA sequence: TGCAGCGTTGAAGGGACTAGCGGCTACAATGAGCAGTTCTTC. Translating it yields CSVEGTSGYNEQFF.

The genes are TRBV6-1 and TRBJ1-1; 11 positions agree with TRBD1. Germline loops: CDR1 MNHNS, CDR2 SASEGT. J gave up 4 bases and V 0 bases, and 16 bases lay outside the gene matches. The CDR3 loop spans 20 amino acids. The chain's CDR3 is CASSEAFIPGTGGVRTEAFF. Here the CDR3 DNA reads TGTGCCAGCAGTGAAGCGTTTATACCCGGGACAGGGGGAGTGCGCACTGAAGCTTTCTTT.

The chain joins TRBV27 to TRBJ2-7; perhaps TRBD2 as D (6 bases). V dropped 3 bases and J dropped 2 bases, with 11 bases sitting between them. There are 14 residues in the CDR3. CDR1 MNHEY and CDR2 SMNVEV come from the germline V gene (reference sequence). CDR3 sequence reads: CASSFGTSTYEQYF. DNA of the CDR3: TGTGCCAGCAGTTTTGGGACTTCCACCTACGAGCAGTACTTC.

The chain has TRBV10-2 and TRBJ2-7, with D uncertain. The CDR3 has 14 amino acids. V was clipped by 6 bases and J by 0 bases, with 12 bases between them. Germline V gene data show CDR1 as WSHSY and CDR2 as SAAADI. CDR3 in amino acids: CASRDTESSYEQYF. DNA for the CDR3: TGCGCCAGCAGGGATACAGAGAGCTCCTACGAGCAGTACTTC.

V gene TRBV7-3 combines with J gene TRBJ2-3; 8 nucleotides agree with TRBD2. This CDR3 spans 15 amino acids. CDR1 and CDR2 from the germline V gene are SGHTA and FQGTGA. J was trimmed by 5 bases and V by 5 bases; bases with no gene match: 9. The CDR3 DNA reads TGTGCCAGCAGCCGGACGGGGGGGTTAGGAGATACGCAGTATTTT. This translates into CASSRTGGLGDTQYF.

A single count supports this clone. The CDR3 DNA sequence: TGTGCCAGCAGGGGACAGGGTTTCTATAGCAATCAGCCCCAGCATTTT. Encoded protein: CASRGQGFYSNQPQHF. The chain is built from TRBV2 and TRBJ1-5; TRBD1 matches at 9 bases. J was trimmed by 0 bases and V by 6 bases; bases with no gene match: 6. Germline lookup yields CDR1 SNHLY and CDR2 FYNNEI. The CDR3 has 16 amino acids.

The V gene is TRBV5-1, the J gene TRBJ1-2, with 7 bases identical to TRBD1. The CDR3 consists of 13 residues. From germline, CDR1 is SGHRS and CDR2 YFSETQ. The V gene end was trimmed by 5 bases and the J gene end by 5 bases; junction bases not matched to a gene: 6. For the CDR3, the DNA is TGCGCCAGCAGTTGGGACAGTTCTTATGGCTACACCTTC. Protein: CASSWDSSYGYTF.

V gene TRBV11-2 combines with J gene TRBJ2-7; tentative D call: TRBD1 (6 bases). V dropped 5 bases and J dropped 6 bases, with 23 bases sitting between them. The CDR3 extends over 16 amino acids. Germline CDR1 reads SGHAT; CDR2 reads FQNNGV. CDR3 region: CASSLSARQESPEQYF. For the CDR3, the DNA is TGTGCCAGCAGCCTCTCGGCCCGACAGGAGTCCCCCGAGCAGTACTTC.

This sequence joins TRBV9 and TRBJ1-1; D uncertain. From germline, CDR1 is SGDLS and CDR2 YYNGEE. The CDR3 extends over 14 amino acids. V was trimmed by 0 bases and J by 5 bases, leaving 11 bases between them. The CDR3: CASSVGQVRTEAFF. CDR3 in DNA: TGTGCCAGCAGCGTAGGGCAGGTGAGAACTGAAGCTTTCTTT.

The V and J genes are TRBV12-5 and TRBJ2-1, with 7 nucleotides matching TRBD2. Germline V CDR1 and CDR2: LGHNT, FRNRAP. After removal of 6 bases from V and 6 bases from J, the junction contained 5 bases not matched to a gene. This CDR3 contains 13 residues. The CDR3 coding sequence is TGTGCTAGTGGGTACACTAGCGTCAATGAGCAGTTCTTC. Its protein is CASGYTSVNEQFF.